These 4 T cell receptor beta chains were sequenced from one sample in a study of T cell responses to AZD1222 COVID-19 vaccine. Profiled with immunoSEQ multiplex PCR; TCRdb holds only in-frame clones, not every one. The sample records some 81,000 clones, 80% to 90% being singletons. The source was peripheral blood, collected 28 days after the second AZD1222 dose. These receptor sequences come from an adult who received the AZD1222 COVID-19 vaccine.

This clone was observed a handful of times. This chain links TRBV7-8 with TRBJ1-5; 8 nucleotides match TRBD1. The length of the CDR3 is 16 residues. V lost 5 bases to trimming and J lost 5 bases; unmatched junction nucleotides: 11. Germline CDR1 reads SGHVS; CDR2 reads FQNEAQ. In DNA, the CDR3 is TGTGCCAGCAGCAGCAGCGCGACAGGGGATGATCAGCCCCAGCATTTT. Translating gives CASSSSATGDDQPQHF.

This chain connects TRBV5-1 to TRBJ1-3; possible D gene TRBD1, 6 bases. Trimming pared 4 bases from V and 0 bases from J, leaving 23 bases between. CDR3 length equals 19 residues. Germline CDR1 SGHRS, CDR2 YFSETQ. The CDR3 nucleotides read TGCGCCAGCAGCACCTGGGGCGGGGGGCAGACGATCTCTGGAAACACCATATATTTT. Amino acid sequence: CASSTWGGGQTISGNTIYF.

This chain uses TRBV13 with TRBJ2-5, with D unresolved. CDR3 length: 14 residues. CDR1 and CDR2 (germline): PRHDT, FYEKMQ (reference sequence). V lost 7 bases to trimming and J lost 1 base, with 13 bases between them. The CDR3 loop reads CASTSKGGQETQYF. CDR3 sequence (DNA): TGTGCCAGCACATCTAAGGGCGGCCAAGAGACCCAGTACTTC. Complete variable domain (other parts from reference TRBV13 and TRBJ2-5): AAGVIQSPRHLIKEKRETATLKCYPIPRHDTVYWYQQGPGQDPQFLISFYEKMQSDKGSIPDRFSAQQFSDYHSELNMSSLELGDSALYFCASTSKGGQETQYFGPGTRLLVL.

This clone was recorded only once. V is TRBV7-2 and J is TRBJ2-3; D is undetermined. The V end was cut by 4 bases, the J end by 5 bases, with 19 bases between. This CDR3 has 16 amino acids. Per the germline V gene, CDR1 is SGHTA and CDR2 is FQGNSA. CDR3 sequence (DNA): TGTGCCAGCAGCTCAACAATATCCACCGAAGGAGATACGCAGTATTTT. Translating gives CASSSTISTEGDTQYF.